A selection of T cell receptor beta chains follows, all from one sample in a study of graft-versus-host responses after intestinal transplantation. Profiling relied on immunoSEQ multiplex PCR, and the TCRdb table lists in-frame clones only, not all of them. The data contain around 15,000 clones, approximately 89% of them singletons. The sample consisted of PBMCs, taken roughly 110 days after intestinal transplant. These receptors were taken from a human patient who received an intestinal transplant, so some T cells may come from the graft donor. Both conserved end residues are part of each CDR3. A D gene is named only where the DNA matches it firmly. Some rows have no size entry. The others give once, few or many, or a class for an expanded clone.

J gene | clone size | V gene | D gene | CDR3 DNA | CDR3 protein
TRBJ2-1 | - | TRBV4-2 | TRBD1 | TGTGCCAGCAGCCAAGACGAGACAGGGGGCAATGAGCAGTTCTTC | CASSQDETGGNEQFF
TRBJ1-1 | - | TRBV6-1 | TRBD1 | TGTGCCAGCAGAGAAGGTAGGGGGCTCACTGAAGCTTTCTTT | CASREGRGLTEAFF
TRBJ2-5 | - | TRBV28 | TRBD1 | TGTGCCAGCCTGACAGGGCTCCAAGAGACCCAGTACTTC | CASLTGLQETQYF
TRBJ2-1 | once | TRBV19 | TRBD2 | TGTGCCAGTAGAAGGACTAGCGGGAGCTTACTAGAGCAGTTCTTC | CASRRTSGSLLEQFF
TRBJ1-6 | - | TRBV5-4 | - | TGTGCCAGCAGCCCCGCGGGGACCCGGAGAAAATTGTCACCCCTCCACTTT | CASSPAGTRRKLSPLHF
TRBJ2-1 | - | TRBV30 | TRBD2 | TGTGCCTGGAGTGTAGACGGGAGGGGCTACAATGAGCAGTTCTTC | CAWSVDGRGYNEQFF
TRBJ1-1 | - | TRBV28 | - | TGTGCCAGCACCCCGCCGGGGAACACTGAAGCTTTCTTT | CASTPPGNTEAFF
TRBJ2-5 | - | TRBV27 | - | TGTGCCAGCAGCGATAAGTGGGGAGAGACCCAGTACTTC | CASSDKWGETQYF
TRBJ2-3 | - | TRBV6-4 | - | TGTGCCAGCAGTGACTCGGGAGGCACAGATACGCAGTATTTT | CASSDSGGTDTQYF
TRBJ1-1 | once | TRBV6-5 | - | TGTGCCAGCAGCCCCCAGGGGCCCCACACTGAAGCTTTCTTT | CASSPQGPHTEAFF
TRBJ2-7 | once | TRBV27 | TRBD1 | TGTGCCAGCAGTTTGGGGTGGGGGACAGGGGCGCAGTACTTC | CASSLGWGTGAQYF
TRBJ2-1 | - | TRBV25-1 | TRBD2 | TGTGCCAGCAGTGAAACCGGGACTAGCTTCGATGAGCAGTTCTTC | CASSETGTSFDEQFF
TRBJ2-2 | - | TRBV28 | - | TGTGCCAGCAGTCTTTTCCAGGCAGGGGACACCGGGGAGCTGTTTTTT | CASSLFQAGDTGELFF
TRBJ1-2 | - | TRBV14 | - | TGTGCCAGCAGCCGGTTCCTAACCGCGGACTACACCTTC | CASSRFLTADYTF
TRBJ2-1 | - | TRBV7-2 | TRBD2 | TGTGCCAGCAGCTTAGTAAGGGGGGCGGGGGGTGAGCAGTTCTTC | CASSLVRGAGGEQFF
TRBJ2-1 | once | TRBV23-1 | TRBD1 | TGCGCCAGCAGTCAATCCGCCCAGGGGGCAGATAATGAGCAGTTCTTC | CASSQSAQGADNEQFF
TRBJ1-5 | - | TRBV9 | - | TGTGCCAGCAGCGTAGGTAGCAATCAGCCCCAGCATTTT | CASSVGSNQPQHF
TRBJ2-3 | once | TRBV7-2 | - | TGTGCCAGCAGCTTAGACTACGAGGTAAAGGATACGCAGTATTTT | CASSLDYEVKDTQYF
TRBJ2-1 | once | TRBV9 | TRBD2 | TGTGCCAGCAGCCCCCCGACTAGCGGGACCTCCTACAATGAGCAGTTCTTC | CASSPPTSGTSYNEQFF
TRBJ2-7 | once | TRBV7-9 | - | TGTGCCAGCAGCTTCCGACAGGAGCAGTACTTC | CASSFRQEQYF
TRBJ1-1 | - | TRBV6-1 | - | TGTGCCAGCAGTGAGAGAAGCAGAGGGCTGAACACTGAAGCTTTCTTT | CASSERSRGLNTEAFF
TRBJ2-3 | few | TRBV9 | - | TGTGCCAGCAGCGTAGTGGGACTCGGTAGCACAGATACGCAGTATTTT | CASSVVGLGSTDTQYF
TRBJ2-1 | - | TRBV19 | - | TGTGCCAGTAGTATAGGGCCACATTACAATGAGCAGTTCTTC | CASSIGPHYNEQFF
TRBJ2-1 | - | TRBV4-2 | TRBD1 | TGTGCCAGCAGCTACTCAGGGGGCGAGCAGTTCTTC | CASSYSGGEQFF
TRBJ1-6 | once | TRBV27 | TRBD1 | TGTGCCAGCAGTCCCCGGGACAGGGGGCTTAATAATTCACCCCTCCACTTT | CASSPRDRGLNNSPLHF
TRBJ2-4 | - | TRBV5-6 | - | TGTGCCAGCAGCTTGGTAGTAGCCAAAAACATTCAGTACTTC | CASSLVVAKNIQYF
TRBJ2-2 | few | TRBV14 | - | TGTGCCAGATTAGCAAAAGAGGTAGCCGGGGAGCTGTTTTTT | CARLAKEVAGELFF
TRBJ2-3 | - | TRBV19 | - | TGTGCCAGTATGGGGCCAATTTCCACAGATACGCAGTATTTT | CASMGPISTDTQYF
TRBJ2-1 | - | TRBV10-3 | TRBD2 | TGTGCCATCAGTGACACCGGGACTAGCGGGAGGGCCGATGAGCAGTTCTTC | CAISDTGTSGRADEQFF
TRBJ1-4 | - | TRBV6-5 | - | TGTGCCAGCAGTACCGCGGACACAAATGAAAAACTGTTTTTT | CASSTADTNEKLFF
TRBJ2-1 | - | TRBV9 | TRBD2 | TGTGCCAGCAGCCCAGGGACTAGCGTCGAATGGTCCTACAATGAGCAGTTCTTC | CASSPGTSVEWSYNEQFF
TRBJ1-6 | - | TRBV2 | - | TGTGCCAGCAGTACGACAGTCCTTCACCTCCACTTT | CASSTTVLHLHF
TRBJ2-1 | - | TRBV28 | - | TGTGCCAGCAGTTTAAACCCCCAGGGCAATGAGCAGTTCTTC | CASSLNPQGNEQFF
TRBJ2-7 | - | TRBV13 | - | TGTGCCAGCAGTTCTCTAGGGGAGCAGTACTTC | CASSSLGEQYF
TRBJ1-2 | - | TRBV6-4 | - | TGTGCCAGCAGTTGTTTGTCCCCACACGGAAAGACCTATGGCTACACCTTC | CASSCLSPHGKTYGYTF
TRBJ2-5 | - | TRBV9 | TRBD2 | TGTGCCAGTGGACTAGCGGGACGGGTACAAGAGACCCAGTACTTC | CASGLAGRVQETQYF
TRBJ1-1 | - | TRBV28 | - | TGTGCCAGCAATCGTGTGGTTTCGAACACTGAAGCTTTCTTT | CASNRVVSNTEAFF
TRBJ2-1 | - | TRBV20-1 | - | TGCAGTGCTAGTTATACCAATGAGCAGTTCTTC | CSASYTNEQFF
TRBJ2-5 | - | TRBV27 | TRBD1 | TGTGCCAGCAGTTCTAGGACAGGGACGACGCGTCAAGAGACCCAGTACTTC | CASSSRTGTTRQETQYF
TRBJ2-7 | once | TRBV4-2 | TRBD1 | TGTGCCAGCAGCCAAGCCCTAGGGACAGGGGGCTTTGAGCAGTACTTC | CASSQALGTGGFEQYF
TRBJ1-2 | - | TRBV20-1 | - | TGCAGTGCTAGAGATCCGGACACCTTC | CSARDPDTF
TRBJ2-7 | - | TRBV28 | TRBD2 | TGTGCCAGCACAATCTCTAGCGGGATTTCCTACGAGCAGTACTTC | CASTISSGISYEQYF
TRBJ2-1 | - | TRBV7-6 | TRBD2 | TGTGCCAGCAGCTTGGGACTAGCGGGAAGCTTCTACAATGAGCAGTTCTTC | CASSLGLAGSFYNEQFF
TRBJ2-5 | - | TRBV5-1 | - | TGCGCCAGCAGCTTGGATTTCGCGGGCCCGATACAAGAGACCCAGTACTTC | CASSLDFAGPIQETQYF
TRBJ2-1 | - | TRBV5-8 | TRBD2 | TGTGCCAGCAGCTTGGGTAGCGGGAACTACAATGAGCAGTTCTTC | CASSLGSGNYNEQFF
TRBJ2-1 | - | TRBV7-8 | - | TGTGCCAGCAGCTTTTGGGTGGCAGAGCAGTTCTTC | CASSFWVAEQFF
TRBJ2-1 | - | TRBV9 | - | TGTGCCAGCAGCGCTCACCTGCTCTACAATGAGCAGTTCTTC | CASSAHLLYNEQFF
TRBJ1-6 | - | TRBV28 | TRBD1 | TGTGCCAGCAGGTCTGACAGGGCGGGTTCACCCCTCCACTTT | CASRSDRAGSPLHF
TRBJ2-1 | - | TRBV28 | - | TGTGCCAGCAGTTTCGATCGCAGCTCGAGCTCCTACAATGAGCAGTTCTTC | CASSFDRSSSSYNEQFF
TRBJ2-7 | - | TRBV7-9 | TRBD2 | TGTGCCAGCAGCTTAGAGTGGACTAGCGGGAGGGACTCCTACGAGCAGTACTTC | CASSLEWTSGRDSYEQYF